These 14 T cell receptor beta chains were sequenced from one sample in a study of CD8 T cells in Susac syndrome (dated by TCRdb to about 2019). Libraries were constructed by the immunoSEQ multiplex PCR assay. RNA was extracted using the RNeasy kit, and roughly 0.5 to 1 ug of the RNA was reverse transcribed with random hexamers. TCRdb trimmed the raw reads at Q25, called clones with MiXCR and kept productive beta chains. CDR3 protein sequences are deduplicated, and each keeps its most common genes and DNA. This sample gives about 290,000 distinct CDR3 sequences in total; approximately 85% of them show up just once. The ten largest clonotypes hold 0.2% to 0.25% of the sample. Sample: CD8+ T cells from PBMCs. Receptors originate from a human donor with multiple sclerosis.

The chain is built from TRBV20-1 and TRBJ2-1; D is undetermined. Trimming left V 4 bases short and J 5 bases short, with 15 bases between. The CDR3 covers 14 residues. Germline CDR1 reads DFQATT; CDR2 reads SNEGSKA (reference sequence). CDR3 residues: CSAKEAFGHNEQFF. The CDR3 nucleotides read TGCAGTGCTAAGGAAGCATTCGGACACAATGAGCAGTTCTTC.

V and J are TRBV19 and TRBJ2-7; the D gene is possibly TRBD2 (6 bases). The V and J ends lost 3 bases and 2 bases respectively, with 14 bases between them. The CDR3 totals 15 residues. Germline CDR1 LNHDA, CDR2 SQIVND (reference sequence). CDR3 sequence (DNA): TGTGCCAGTAGTATCGGGGGTGTTAACGCCTACGAGCAGTACTTC. This sequence encodes CASSIGGVNAYEQYF.

The rearrangement uses TRBV7-9 and TRBJ1-1, with D uncertain. The V and J ends lost 5 bases and 2 bases respectively, with 15 bases between them. The CDR3 sequence is 15 residues long. Germline V gene data show CDR1 as SEHNR and CDR2 as FQNEAQ (reference sequence). DNA of the CDR3: TGTGCCAGCAGCCAGTCGGGGTCCCTAAACACTGAAGCTTTCTTT. Translation gives CASSQSGSLNTEAFF.

The chain uses TRBV28 and TRBJ1-1; D gene unclear. The ends were cut back, 1 base at V and 1 base at J, with 7 bases in the middle. CDR3 size: 14 residues. The germline gives CDR1 MDHEN, CDR2 SYDVKM. For the CDR3, the DNA is TGTGCCAGCAGTTTATATTTGGGGAACACTGAAGCTTTCTTT. This codes for CASSLYLGNTEAFF.

The rearrangement links TRBV12-3 or TRBV12-4 to TRBJ1-1; D is perhaps TRBD1 (5 bases). V was trimmed by 7 bases and J by 4 bases, leaving 19 bases between them. The CDR3 is 15 residues long. The CDR3 DNA reads TGTGCCAGCAACCCAACACCGGGGGGTGGCACTGAAGCTTTCTTT. Translated, it gives CASNPTPGGGTEAFF.

The rearrangement joins TRBV29-1 to TRBJ2-6; the match to TRBD1 covers 8 bases. Germline CDR1 SQVTM, CDR2 ANQGSEA. This CDR3 has 16 residues. Unmatched junction bases numbered 9, after V lost 6 bases and J lost 2 bases. The CDR3 bases are TGCAGCGTCATAGGGCAGGGGGCGGCTGGGGCCAACGTCCTGACTTTC. It specifies CSVIGQGAAGANVLTF.

The chain has TRBV27 and TRBJ2-4; D is possibly TRBD2 (5 bases). With 6 bases removed from V and 6 bases from J, the gap between germline ends came to 15 bases. The CDR3 runs to 14 residues. CDR1 MNHEY and CDR2 SMNVEV come from the germline V gene (reference sequence). For the CDR3, the DNA is TGTGCCAGCAGCCCGACTACCAAGGGAAACATTCAGTACTTC. Translated, it gives CASSPTTKGNIQYF.

The gene calls are TRBV12-3 or TRBV12-4 and TRBJ2-7, with TRBD1 identical over 8 bases. This CDR3 is built from 15 residues. V shed 8 bases, J shed 3 bases, and the junction held 12 bases outside the gene matches. The CDR3: CASSSPWTGLYEQYF. DNA for the CDR3: TGTGCCAGCTCCTCCCCTTGGACAGGGCTCTACGAGCAGTACTTC.

The V gene is TRBV7-3, the J gene TRBJ2-1; D uncertain. Germline CDR1 is SGHTA and CDR2 is FQGTGA. The CDR3 runs 13 residues. The V end lost 6 bases, the J end lost 0 bases, and 6 bases lay between the germline ends. The CDR3: CASRHSSYNEQFF. Here the CDR3 DNA reads TGTGCCAGCAGGCATAGCTCCTACAATGAGCAGTTCTTC.

This clonotype was counted only a few times. The chain links TRBV19 to TRBJ1-5; D possibly corresponds to TRBD1 (5 bases). The V end was cut by 7 bases, the J end by 1 base, with 11 bases between. Per the germline V gene, CDR1 is LNHDA and CDR2 is SQIVND (reference sequence). CDR3 length: 14 residues. The CDR3 loop is CASTGQGSNQPQHF. The CDR3 bases are TGTGCCAGTACAGGGCAAGGAAGCAATCAGCCCCAGCATTTT.

This clonotype was picked up one time. The V gene is TRBV30, the J gene TRBJ1-1; D perhaps matches TRBD1 (6 bases). Trimming removed 1 base at V and 0 bases at J, with 12 bases between. The CDR3 has 15 amino acids. The germline CDR1 and CDR2 sequences are GTSNPN and SVGIG (reference sequence). CDR3 loop: CAWSALTGLNTEAFF. CDR3 nucleotides: TGTGCCTGGAGTGCGTTGACAGGTCTGAACACTGAAGCTTTCTTT.

This clonotype was seen more than once but under ten times. V usage is TRBV11-1 and J usage is TRBJ2-3; a weak D match, TRBD1 (5 bases). Germline lookup yields CDR1 SGHAT and CDR2 FQDESV (reference sequence). The CDR3 totals 12 residues. V shed 5 bases and J shed 6 bases, with 9 bases lying between them. In DNA, the CDR3 is TGTGCCAGCAGCGCCAGGGTGGATACGCAGTATTTT. Amino acid sequence: CASSARVDTQYF. The full variable domain, with the rest looked up from reference TRBV11-1 and TRBJ2-3, is EAEVAQSPRYKITEKSQAVAFWCDPISGHATLYWYRQILGQGPELLVQFQDESVVDDSQLPKDRFSAERLKGVDSTLKIQPAELGDSAMYLCASSARVDTQYFGPGTRLTVL.

This chain joins TRBV16 and TRBJ1-1; TRBD1 is a possible D gene (6 bases). This CDR3 comprises 15 residues. Trimming took 3 bases from V and 4 from J, leaving 15 bases between them. Looked up from germline, CDR1 is KGHSY and CDR2 is FQNENV. DNA for the CDR3: TGTGCCAGCAGCCAGTCTGTTACAGGGCGCACTGAAGCTTTCTTT. Protein: CASSQSVTGRTEAFF.

The chain carries TRBV19 and TRBJ2-5; the D is unclear. This CDR3 contains 13 residues. The ends were cut back, 3 bases at V and 3 bases at J, with 8 bases in the middle. In germline, CDR1 is LNHDA, CDR2 SQIVND (reference sequence). CDR3 bases: TGTGCCAGTAGTATCGACGTTGAAGAGACCCAGTACTTC. Translated, it gives CASSIDVEETQYF.